The 31 T cell receptor beta chains reported below all come from one sample, sequenced in a study of blood T cell repertoires in COVID-19. The repertoire was sequenced with immunoSEQ multiplex PCR; TCRdb's copy has only in-frame clones and lacks some. The sample lists about 230,000 clones; 75% to 85% were seen once. Sequencing input: peripheral blood. These receptor sequences come from a woman in her forties or fifties with acute or convalescent COVID-19.

The chain joins TRBV10-3 to TRBJ2-3, with TRBD2 identical over 9 bases. Per germline, CDR1 ENHRY and CDR2 SYGVKD. The CDR3 runs to 14 residues. V gave up 8 bases and J gave up 2 bases; unmatched junction bases: 5. The CDR3 loop reads CAIGLAGLTDTQYF. DNA of the CDR3: TGTGCCATCGGGCTAGCGGGACTCACAGATACGCAGTATTTT.

V is TRBV6-1 and J is TRBJ1-5; D gene uncertain. Germline V gene lookup returns CDR1 MNHNS and CDR2 SASEGT. The CDR3 has 14 amino acids. Trimming took off 6 bases at V and 5 bases at J, with 14 bases between the two ends. In DNA, the CDR3 is TGTGCCAGCAGACAGACCCTAATGGATCAGCCCCAGCATTTT. It yields the protein CASRQTLMDQPQHF.

CDR3 nucleotides: TGCGCCAGCAGCTGGGGACAGACCAAAAACATTCAGTACTTC. The encoded protein is CASSWGQTKNIQYF. The chain uses TRBV5-1 and TRBJ2-4, with 7 bases aligning to TRBD1. This CDR3 region has 14 residues. J was trimmed by 2 bases and V by 3 bases; bases with no gene match: 2. From germline, CDR1 is SGHRS and CDR2 YFSETQ.

This chain uses TRBV10-3 with TRBJ1-4; maybe TRBD1 (6 bases). Trimming cost V 4 bases and J 8 bases, with 20 bases left between them. Germline loops: CDR1 ENHRY, CDR2 SYGVKD. The CDR3 is 16 residues long. This CDR3 is CAISATGLKVEEKLFF. The CDR3 DNA reads TGTGCCATCAGTGCCACAGGGCTTAAAGTAGAGGAAAAACTGTTTTTT.

The chain employs TRBV5-6 and TRBJ2-3, with D possibly matching TRBD1 (6 bases). The V and J ends lost 4 bases and 5 bases respectively, with 11 bases between them. The germline gives CDR1 SGHDT, CDR2 YYEEEE. This CDR3 spans 13 amino acids. The CDR3 here is CASSPTGIDTQYF. The CDR3 coding sequence is TGTGCCAGCAGCCCAACAGGGATAGATACGCAGTATTTT.

The chain has TRBV6-8 and TRBJ2-1, with TRBD1 identical over 9 bases. Per germline, CDR1 MNHGY and CDR2 SAAAGT. After removal of 6 bases from V and 7 bases from J, the junction contained 16 bases not matched to a gene. The CDR3 is made up of 17 amino acids. This CDR3 reads CASRLPWGQGLKNEQFF. In nucleotides, the CDR3 is TGTGCCAGCAGACTCCCGTGGGGACAGGGACTAAAAAATGAGCAGTTCTTC.

The V and J genes are TRBV27 and TRBJ2-2; D is unresolved. The CDR3 has 12 amino acids. V was trimmed by 6 bases and J by 0 bases, leaving 2 bases between them. Germline V CDR1 and CDR2: MNHEY, SMNVEV (reference sequence). The CDR3 nucleotides are TGTGCCAGCAGCTCGAACACCGGGGAGCTGTTTTTT. Amino acids: CASSSNTGELFF.

This clone was detected only a few times. This sequence joins TRBV25-1 and TRBJ2-3; 11 bases fit TRBD1. The CDR3 has 15 residues. Germline CDR1 and CDR2: MGHDK and SYGVNS. Trimming cost V 3 bases and J 4 bases; bases outside gene matches: 3. CDR3 region: CASSEDRGLSDTQYF. The CDR3 bases are TGTGCCAGCAGTGAGGACAGGGGGCTGTCAGATACGCAGTATTTT.

The chain uses TRBV5-1 and TRBJ1-2, with D possibly matching TRBD1 (6 bases). The V end was cut by 0 bases, the J end by 4 bases, with 13 bases between. This CDR3 has 15 amino acids. Per the germline V gene, CDR1 is SGHRS and CDR2 is YFSETQ. CDR3 amino acids: CASSLEAGDSYGYTF. In DNA, the CDR3 is TGCGCCAGCAGCTTGGAGGCAGGGGATAGCTATGGCTACACCTTC.

The V call is TRBV28, the J call TRBJ1-6; TRBD1 matches at 8 bases. Germline assignment: CDR1 MDHEN and CDR2 SYDVKM. CDR3 length: 19 amino acids. The V and J ends lost 5 bases and 0 bases, in that order; junction bases with no gene match: 12. CDR3 DNA sequence: TGTGCCAGCAGTCCCCTCGGGGGCAGGGGGCGCTCCTATAATTCACCCCTCCACTTT. This encodes CASSPLGGRGRSYNSPLHF.

The chain is built from TRBV5-1 and TRBJ1-4; weak D call: TRBD1 (6 bases). Looked up from germline, CDR1 is SGHRS and CDR2 is YFSETQ. V lost 0 bases and J lost 4, with 13 bases in between. This CDR3 spans 16 amino acids. The CDR3 DNA sequence: TGCGCCAGCAGCTTGGACGGACAGCGTAATAATGAAAAACTGTTTTTT. Encoded protein: CASSLDGQRNNEKLFF. The whole variable domain, remainder taken from reference TRBV5-1 and TRBJ1-4, is KAGVTQTPRYLIKTRGQQVTLSCSPISGHRSVSWYQQTPGQGLQFLFEYFSETQRNKGNFPGRFSGRQFSNSRSEMNVSTLELGDSALYLCASSLDGQRNNEKLFFGSGTQLSVL.

The V gene is TRBV5-1, the J gene TRBJ1-4, with TRBD1 matching over 10 bases. V was clipped by 4 bases and J by 6 bases; unmatched bases: 3. The CDR3 sequence is 14 residues long. The germline V gene encodes CDR1 SGHRS and CDR2 YFSETQ. The CDR3 DNA follows: TGCGCCAGCAGCCCGGGACAGGGGTATGAAAAACTGTTTTTT. This translates into CASSPGQGYEKLFF.

The chain has TRBV4-3 and TRBJ2-1, with TRBD2 matching 8 bases. Trimming cost V 0 bases and J 15 bases; bases outside gene matches: 7. Germline loops: CDR1 LGHNA, CDR2 YSLEER. CDR3 length equals 13 residues. The CDR3 DNA reads TGCGCCAGCAGCCAAGATCGGCGGGGGGCCCCGTTCTTC. Its translation is CASSQDRRGAPFF.

The chain is built from TRBV5-1 and TRBJ2-1, with 8 nucleotides matching TRBD2. CDR1 and CDR2 (germline): SGHRS, YFSETQ. The trim removed 4 bases at V and 10 bases at J, leaving 4 bases unmatched. CDR3 length equals 12 residues. CDR3 sequence (DNA): TGCGCCAGCAGCCCTCGGGAGGGGGAGCAGTTCTTC. The encoded protein is CASSPREGEQFF.

This clone was counted a single time. This chain links TRBV7-6 with TRBJ2-6, with D unresolved. The V end was cut by 1 base, the J end by 0 bases, with 7 bases between. CDR1 is SGHVS and CDR2 is FNYEAQ in the germline V gene. The length of the CDR3 is 16 residues. The CDR3 spells CASSLVSGSGANVLTF. CDR3 in DNA: TGTGCCAGCAGCTTAGTATCAGGCTCTGGGGCCAACGTCCTGACTTTC.

This rearrangement joins TRBV10-3 to TRBJ2-1, with TRBD2 matching over 7 bases. The CDR3 sequence is 17 residues long. The J segment lost 6 bases and the V segment lost 0 bases, leaving 11 bases of the junction unmatched. CDR1 and CDR2 (germline): ENHRY, SYGVKD. DNA for the CDR3: TGTGCCATCAGTGAGTCCGCAGGGCGGGAGCCGGTCAATGAGCAGTTCTTC. The encoded protein is CAISESAGREPVNEQFF.

This clone has more than one count but fewer than ten. The V gene is TRBV30, the J gene TRBJ2-1; D gene ambiguous. The CDR3 is made up of 13 amino acids. The germline V and J ends were trimmed by 6 bases and 4 bases, with 13 bases remaining between them. CDR1 GTSNPN and CDR2 SVGIG come from the germline V gene (reference sequence). The CDR3 sequence is CACPRRFYNEQFF. The DNA for the CDR3 is TGTGCCTGTCCTAGGAGATTTTACAATGAGCAGTTCTTC.

CDR3 nucleotide sequence: TGTGCCAGCAGGGGGCCGGGCTCTGGGGCCAACGTCCTGACTTTC. As protein: CASRGPGSGANVLTF. This chain joins TRBV6-5 and TRBJ2-6; TRBD1 is a possible D gene (5 bases). The germline CDR1 and CDR2 sequences are MNHEY and SVGAGI. The CDR3 runs to 15 residues. Trimming cost V 6 bases and J 0 bases, with 9 bases left between them.

The chain recombines TRBV28 with TRBJ2-2; D might be TRBD2 (5 bases). Trimming cost V 8 bases and J 4 bases, with 11 bases left between them. This CDR3 spans 13 amino acids. Per germline, CDR1 MDHEN and CDR2 SYDVKM. The DNA for the CDR3 is TGTGCCAGCCTTAGGGCGGGCACCGGGGAGCTGTTTTTT. Its translation: CASLRAGTGELFF.

V usage is TRBV4-3 and J usage is TRBJ1-1; no definite D call. Trimming took off 2 bases at V and 8 bases at J, with 18 bases between the two ends. Germline V gives CDR1 LGHNA, CDR2 YSLEER. This CDR3 contains 15 residues. The CDR3 sequence is CASSQYLSGTREAFF. In DNA form, the CDR3 reads TGCGCCAGCAGCCAATACCTCTCTGGTACAAGAGAAGCTTTCTTT.

The genes are TRBV20-1 and TRBJ1-4; D is unresolved. The CDR3 runs to 14 residues. Trimming took off 3 bases at V and 8 bases at J, with 16 bases between the two ends. CDR1 is DFQATT, CDR2 SNEGSKA, per germline (reference sequence). CDR3 protein: CSASATGRGEKLFF. The CDR3 DNA follows: TGCAGTGCTAGTGCTACGGGCCGGGGAGAAAAACTGTTTTTT.

V and J are TRBV11-3 and TRBJ2-1; 7 bases agree with TRBD2. In germline, CDR1 is SGHNT, CDR2 YENEEA. The ends lost 5 bases at V and 6 bases at J; junction bases unmatched: 16. CDR3 length: 17 amino acids. As DNA, the CDR3 is TGTGCCAGCAGCCTCAGACTAGCACCAAGAGGAGGCAATGAGCAGTTCTTC. Its translation is CASSLRLAPRGGNEQFF.

The chain has TRBV6-5 and TRBJ1-2, with 8 positions matching TRBD1. With 0 bases clipped from V and 7 bases from J, the junction kept 7 bases outside the gene matches. Germline-derived CDR1 and CDR2 are MNHEY and SVGAGI. The CDR3 contains 15 residues. The CDR3 coding sequence is TGTGCCAGCAGTTACTCGTCCAGGGGGCCTCTTGGCTACACCTTC. It specifies CASSYSSRGPLGYTF.

V and J are TRBV25-1 and TRBJ1-3, with 7 bases identical to TRBD1. The length of the CDR3 is 15 residues. V shed 1 base, J shed 3 bases, and the junction held 3 bases outside the gene matches. CDR1 is MGHDK and CDR2 is SYGVNS in the germline V gene. The CDR3 sequence: CASSESGQFGNTIYF. CDR3 DNA: TGTGCCAGCAGTGAATCGGGACAGTTTGGAAACACCATATATTTT. Complete variable domain (other parts from reference TRBV25-1 and TRBJ1-3): EADIYQTPRYLVIGTGKKITLECSQTMGHDKMYWYQQDPGMELHLIHYSYGVNSTEKGDLSSESTVSRIRTEHFPLTLESARPSHTSQYLCASSESGQFGNTIYFGEGSWLTVV.

The chain couples TRBV9 to TRBJ2-5; TRBD1 agrees at 7 bases. Germline V lookup: CDR1 SGDLS, CDR2 YYNGEE. The CDR3 totals 17 residues. Unmatched junction bases numbered 15, after V lost 2 bases and J lost 5 bases. The DNA for the CDR3 is TGTGCCAGCAGCGTCTTGGGACAGTCACCTCACTGGGAGACCCAGTACTTC. Residues: CASSVLGQSPHWETQYF.

This chain links TRBV5-1 with TRBJ2-2, with a tentative D call TRBD2 (5 bases). Germline V CDR1 and CDR2: SGHRS, YFSETQ. The CDR3 length is 15 residues. V was shortened by 0 bases and J by 3 bases, with 9 bases between the two germline ends. CDR3 region: CASSLGAGHTGELFF. For the CDR3, the DNA is TGCGCCAGCAGCTTGGGGGCGGGTCACACCGGGGAGCTGTTTTTT.

The genes are TRBV7-9 and TRBJ2-1, with TRBD2 matching over 16 bases. The ends lost 10 bases at V and 2 bases at J; junction bases unmatched: 11. Germline CDR1 and CDR2: SEHNR and FQNEAQ (reference sequence). This CDR3 has 18 residues. In DNA, the CDR3 is TGTGCCATCCTGGGACTAGCGGGAGGGGTTGCCCCCTACAATGAGCAGTTCTTC. Protein sequence: CAILGLAGGVAPYNEQFF.

This clone was seen more than once but under ten times. This chain links TRBV9 with TRBJ2-1, with 15 nucleotides matching TRBD2. J was trimmed by 10 bases and V by 6 bases; bases with no gene match: 2. Germline V gene sequence: CDR1 SGDLS, CDR2 YYNGEE. The CDR3 runs 13 residues. DNA for the CDR3: TGTGCCAGCACCGGACTAGCGGGGGGGGAGCAGTTCTTC. Residues: CASTGLAGGEQFF. The variable domain in full, with the rest retrieved from reference TRBV9 and TRBJ2-1, is DSGVTQTPKHLITATGQRVTLRCSPRSGDLSVYWYQQSLDQGLQFLIQYYNGEERAKGNILERFSAQQFPDLHSELNLSSLELGDSALYFCASTGLAGGEQFFGPGTRLTVL.

The genes are TRBV15 and TRBJ2-7; 10 bases are shared with TRBD1. V shed 5 bases and J 5 bases; nucleotides not matched to a gene: 6. Germline loops: CDR1 LNHNV, CDR2 YYDKDF (reference sequence). The CDR3 spans 14 residues. The CDR3 DNA reads as TGTGCCACCAGCTCGGGACAGGGGAGACACGAGCAGTACTTC. Its protein is CATSSGQGRHEQYF.

V usage is TRBV10-3 and J usage is TRBJ2-2; 13 positions match TRBD2. Germline V gives CDR1 ENHRY, CDR2 SYGVKD. The V and J ends lost 6 bases and 2 bases, in that order; junction bases with no gene match: 6. CDR3 size: 17 residues. CDR3 amino acids: CAISRTSGGGNTGELFF. In DNA, the CDR3 is TGTGCCATCAGCAGGACTAGCGGGGGCGGTAACACCGGGGAGCTGTTTTTT.

This clone occurred a few times. The chain is built from TRBV19 and TRBJ1-5; TRBD1 matches at 7 bases. CDR3 length: 14 amino acids. Trimming at V came to 6 bases and at J to 3 bases, leaving 5 bases not matched to a gene. The germline gives CDR1 LNHDA, CDR2 SQIVND (reference sequence). The CDR3 nucleotides are TGTGCCAGTAGGACGGGACAGTACAATCAGCCCCAGCATTTT. This encodes CASRTGQYNQPQHF.